A few counts support the clone carrying this TCR beta chain. Antigen unknown. The entry originates in a study of T cell repertoires in cytomegalovirus infection. Across the whole study: Evidence of both CMV infection and a matching HLA type came from public TCR beta signatures. Study findings and constraints: In two of eight donors, the top clonotype was HLA-C-restricted CMV-specific.

Trimming took off 6 bases at V and 5 bases at J, with 14 bases between the two ends. This CDR3 comprises 13 residues. The germline gives CDR1 DFQATT, CDR2 SNEGSKA (reference sequence). Each CDR3 protein gets one entry after TCRdb re-called the reads with MiXCR. The repertoire holds around 750,000 distinct CDR3 sequences, with 30% to 35% as singletons. Sequenced here: cultured CD8+ T cells from PBMCs, sampled from culture after CMV antigen stimulation. The gene calls are TRBV20-1 and TRBJ2-1; D is uncertain. The receptor comes from a human donor in good health (CMV status not recorded). Some clones in this sample may be carry-over from other donors' samples. The CDR3: CSAPGWTDNEQFF. For the CDR3, the DNA is TGCAGTGCCCCGGGTTGGACGGACAATGAGCAGTTCTTC.